Listed here are 12 T cell receptor beta chains from one sample, sequenced in a study of lymphopenia after photon versus proton radiotherapy. Here immunoSEQ multiplex PCR was the method, and the copy in TCRdb shows in-frame clones only, minus some. The table lists around 55,000 clones, around 85% of them singletons. The sequencing here drew on peripheral blood, taken from a patient treated with proton-based radiotherapy. The origin of the receptors is a man aged 55 to 70 with pancreatic cancer.

The chain couples TRBV27 to TRBJ2-2; possibly TRBD1 or TRBD2 for D (5 bases each). Germline V gene lookup returns CDR1 MNHEY and CDR2 SMNVEV (reference sequence). Trimming took 7 bases from V and 0 from J, leaving 15 bases between them. The length of the CDR3 is 16 residues. CDR3 sequence: CASTWAGTPNTGELFF. CDR3 in DNA: TGTGCCAGCACCTGGGCTGGGACCCCGAACACCGGGGAGCTGTTTTTT.

The genes are TRBV28 and TRBJ2-6, with 9 bases that match TRBD1. Germline loops: CDR1 MDHEN, CDR2 SYDVKM. Trimming took 6 bases from V and 3 from J; bases not matched to a gene: 9. The CDR3 is 17 amino acids. CDR3 in DNA: TGTGCCAGCAGGCCGCTTGGACAGGGGAATGGGGCCAACGTCCTGACTTTC. Translation gives CASRPLGQGNGANVLTF.

The chain is built from TRBV4-2 and TRBJ2-7; 7 bases match TRBD1. Germline CDR1 reads LGHNA; CDR2 reads YNFKEQ. The CDR3 sequence is 15 residues long. With V trimmed by 2 bases and J by 0 bases, 4 bases remained unmatched. The CDR3 region is CASSQTGTASYEQYF. The DNA of the CDR3 is TGTGCCAGCAGCCAAACCGGGACAGCCTCCTACGAGCAGTACTTC.

The chain combines TRBV11-2 with TRBJ1-3; D perhaps matches TRBD1 (6 bases). CDR1 is SGHAT, CDR2 FQNNGV, per germline. The CDR3 loop spans 16 amino acids. Trimming took off 3 bases at V and 1 base at J, with 13 bases between the two ends. CDR3 residues: CASSFGQGLSGNTIYF. CDR3 sequence (DNA): TGTGCCAGCAGCTTTGGTCAGGGGTTGTCTGGAAACACCATATATTTT.

V and J are TRBV7-9 and TRBJ2-5, with D tentatively TRBD2 (6 bases). V shed 2 bases and J shed 1 base, with 8 bases lying between them. CDR1 and CDR2 from the germline V gene are SEHNR and FQNEAQ (reference sequence). The CDR3 runs 14 residues. The DNA of the CDR3 is TGTGCCAGCAGCTTATCGGGAGTCCAAGAGACCCAGTACTTC. Translated: CASSLSGVQETQYF.

The rearrangement links TRBV30 to TRBJ1-5; TRBD1 aligns across 7 bases. Germline CDR1 reads GTSNPN; CDR2 reads SVGIG (reference sequence). J gave up 2 bases and V 3 bases, and 10 bases lay outside the gene matches. The CDR3 runs to 16 residues. CDR3 coding DNA: TGTGCCTGGAGACACAGGACAGGTCCCGGCAATCAGCCCCAGCATTTT. Protein sequence: CAWRHRTGPGNQPQHF.

The chain links TRBV28 to TRBJ2-3, with D possibly being TRBD2 (5 bases). Per germline, CDR1 MDHEN and CDR2 SYDVKM. This CDR3 region has 15 residues. V lost 6 bases to trimming and J lost 1 base, with 14 bases between them. The CDR3 reads CASRTRRDGTDTQYF. For the CDR3, the DNA is TGTGCCAGCAGAACTCGCCGGGATGGCACAGATACGCAGTATTTT.

J is TRBJ1-1 and V is TRBV5-1, with D hard to call. Trimming cost V 0 bases and J 5 bases, with 8 bases left between them. The CDR3 extends over 13 amino acids. CDR1 is SGHRS and CDR2 is YFSETQ in the germline V gene. CDR3 amino acids: CASSLVVGTEAFF. The CDR3 bases are TGCGCCAGCAGCTTGGTTGTGGGGACTGAAGCTTTCTTT.

The chain carries TRBV5-6 and TRBJ2-1; tentatively, D is TRBD1 or TRBD2 (6 bases each). V gave up 6 bases and J gave up 3 bases, with 13 bases separating them. From germline, CDR1 is SGHDT and CDR2 YYEEEE. The length of the CDR3 is 14 residues. The CDR3 sequence: CASIGGTSYNEQFF. CDR3 DNA sequence: TGTGCCAGCATTGGGGGGACAAGCTACAATGAGCAGTTCTTC. Variable domain in full (rest from reference TRBV5-6 and TRBJ2-1): DAGVTQSPTHLIKTRGQQVTLRCSPKSGHDTVSWYQQALGQGPQFIFQYYEEEERQRGNFPDRFSGHQFPNYSSELNVNALLLGDSALYLCASIGGTSYNEQFFGPGTRLTVL.

The chain employs TRBV27 and TRBJ1-2; D perhaps matches TRBD1 (5 bases). There are 14 residues in the CDR3. V was shortened by 7 bases and J by 2 bases, with 14 bases between the two germline ends. The germline gives CDR1 MNHEY, CDR2 SMNVEV (reference sequence). The CDR3 DNA reads as TGTGCCAGCACTGCCAGGGCCGCAAACTATGGCTACACCTTC. Encoded protein: CASTARAANYGYTF.

The rearrangement uses TRBV11-1 and TRBJ2-3, with a tentative D call TRBD1 (6 bases). CDR3 length: 16 residues. Trimming removed 6 bases from V and 2 bases from J, with 18 bases in between. Per germline, CDR1 SGHAT and CDR2 FQDESV (reference sequence). This chain's CDR3 is CASSYGSGVNTDTQYF. The DNA for the CDR3 is TGTGCCAGCAGTTACGGCTCAGGGGTGAACACAGATACGCAGTATTTT.

This chain uses TRBV29-1 with TRBJ2-2; 8 nucleotides match TRBD2. V shed 4 bases, J shed 0 bases, and the junction held 13 bases outside the gene matches. CDR1 and CDR2 (germline): SQVTM, ANQGSEA. There are 18 residues in the CDR3. CDR3 coding DNA: TGCAGCGTTGGAGAGACTCTAGCGGGTGCCGCGAACACCGGGGAGCTGTTTTTT. Amino acid sequence: CSVGETLAGAANTGELFF.